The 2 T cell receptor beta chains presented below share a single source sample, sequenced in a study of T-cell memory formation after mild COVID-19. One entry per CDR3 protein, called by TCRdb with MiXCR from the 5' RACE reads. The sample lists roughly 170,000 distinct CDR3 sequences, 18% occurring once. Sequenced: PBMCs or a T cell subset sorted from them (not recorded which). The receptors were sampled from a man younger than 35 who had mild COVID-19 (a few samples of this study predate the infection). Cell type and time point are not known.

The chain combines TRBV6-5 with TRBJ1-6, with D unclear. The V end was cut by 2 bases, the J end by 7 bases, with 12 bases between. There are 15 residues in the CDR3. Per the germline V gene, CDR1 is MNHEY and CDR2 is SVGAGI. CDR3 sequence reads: CASSYGARHNSPLHF. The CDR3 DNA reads TGTGCCAGCAGTTACGGTGCCAGACACAATTCACCCCTCCACTTT.

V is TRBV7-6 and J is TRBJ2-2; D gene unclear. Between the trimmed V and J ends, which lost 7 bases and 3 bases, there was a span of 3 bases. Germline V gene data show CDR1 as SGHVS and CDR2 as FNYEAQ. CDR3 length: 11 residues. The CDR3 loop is CASTDTGELFF. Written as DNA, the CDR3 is TGTGCCAGCACTGACACCGGGGAGCTGTTTTTT.